One and the same sample provided the 22 T cell receptor beta chains below, sequenced in a study of blood T cell repertoires in COVID-19. The assay was immunoSEQ multiplex PCR, and TCRdb's table has in-frame clones only and misses some. The table includes some 190,000 clones, over 65% detected once. Material for sequencing was peripheral blood. The receptors here all came from a person in their 70s with COVID-19, enrolled during active disease.

The chain has TRBV5-1 and TRBJ1-2; D is possibly TRBD1 (6 bases). The CDR3 is 17 residues long. Germline V gene lookup returns CDR1 SGHRS and CDR2 YFSETQ. Trimming cost V 1 base and J 0 bases, with 16 bases left between them. CDR3 protein: CASSLRGGRSANYGYTF. CDR3 nucleotides: TGCGCCAGCAGCTTGAGGGGGGGACGGAGTGCTAACTATGGCTACACCTTC.

The rearrangement links TRBV6-2 or TRBV6-3 to TRBJ1-5; D unresolved. Per germline, CDR1 MNHEY and CDR2 SVGEGT. The CDR3 consists of 15 residues. V gave up 6 bases and J gave up 4 bases, with 16 bases separating them. CDR3 DNA: TGTGCCAGCAGCCCGGACCGACTAGGGAATCAGCCCCAGCATTTT. This sequence encodes CASSPDRLGNQPQHF.

The rearrangement joins TRBV7-2 to TRBJ1-2; 12 bases agree with TRBD1. Unmatched junction bases numbered 5, after V lost 5 bases and J lost 4 bases. Germline V gene data show CDR1 as SGHTA and CDR2 as FQGNSA. CDR3 length: 15 residues. CDR3: CASSARDRGLYGYTF. DNA of the CDR3: TGTGCCAGCAGCGCCAGGGACAGGGGGCTCTATGGCTACACCTTC.

The CDR3 DNA is TGTGCCAGCACCCCTCAGGGTTTGGTCACCGGGGAGCTGTTTTTT. It encodes CASTPQGLVTGELFF. The chain carries TRBV11-2 and TRBJ2-2; weak D call: TRBD1 (5 bases). CDR1 SGHAT and CDR2 FQNNGV come from the germline V gene. With 7 bases removed from V and 4 bases from J, the gap between germline ends came to 16 bases. The CDR3 runs 15 residues. Supplemented by reference TRBV11-2 and TRBJ2-2, the full variable domain reads EAGVAQSPRYKIIEKRQSVAFWCNPISGHATLYWYQQILGQGPKLLIQFQNNGVVDDSQLPKDRFSAERLKGVDSTLKIQPAKLEDSAVYLCASTPQGLVTGELFFGEGSRLTVL.

V is TRBV24-1 and J is TRBJ1-5; maybe TRBD1 (6 bases). Trimming stripped 3 bases from V and 0 bases from J, with 14 bases between. This CDR3 has 17 residues. The V gene's germline CDR1 is KGHDR and CDR2 SFDVKD. The CDR3 region has the DNA TGTGCCACCAGTGATACCGGGACATTCCATAGCAATCAGCCCCAGCATTTT. Translating gives CATSDTGTFHSNQPQHF.

The chain couples TRBV30 to TRBJ1-1; possibly TRBD1 for D (6 bases). Germline V gene lookup returns CDR1 GTSNPN and CDR2 SVGIG (reference sequence). V was pared by 0 bases and J by 1 base, with 12 bases between. The length of the CDR3 is 15 residues. The CDR3 here is CAWSVSPGANTEAFF. The CDR3 DNA reads TGTGCCTGGAGTGTAAGCCCAGGGGCGAACACTGAAGCTTTCTTT.

This clone was found once. The V call is TRBV19, the J call TRBJ1-2; 10 positions agree with TRBD1. CDR3 length: 14 residues. The trim removed 7 bases at V and 3 bases at J, leaving 5 bases unmatched. Germline CDR1 reads LNHDA; CDR2 reads SQIVND (reference sequence). The CDR3 DNA reads as TGTGCCAGTATCGGGGACAGGGGCTACTATGGCTACACCTTC. It codes for CASIGDRGYYGYTF.

The J gene is TRBJ1-4, the V gene TRBV18; tentative D call: TRBD1 (6 bases). With 2 bases removed from V and 4 bases from J, the gap between germline ends came to 11 bases. CDR3 size: 15 residues. CDR1 and CDR2 from the germline V gene are KGHSH and LQKENI. For the CDR3, the DNA is TGTGCCAGCTCACCATCCCCAGGGGTTAATGAAAAACTGTTTTTT. Its protein product is CASSPSPGVNEKLFF.

The J gene is TRBJ1-3, the V gene TRBV28; a weak D match, TRBD1 (6 bases). V shed 6 bases and J shed 0 bases, with 15 bases lying between them. CDR1 is MDHEN, CDR2 SYDVKM, per germline. This CDR3 spans 16 amino acids. This CDR3 reads CASSLPGQLSGNTIYF. The DNA for the CDR3 is TGTGCCAGCAGCCTTCCCGGACAGCTCTCTGGAAACACCATATATTTT.

J is TRBJ1-6 and V is TRBV5-4; D uncertain. V was trimmed by 3 bases and J by 10 bases, leaving 8 bases between them. Germline lookup yields CDR1 SGHNT and CDR2 YYREEE (reference sequence). The CDR3 covers 12 residues. CDR3 loop: CASSSTFSPLHF. CDR3 bases: TGTGCCAGCAGCTCGACATTCTCACCCCTCCACTTT.

V and J are TRBV9 and TRBJ2-7; D is possibly TRBD2 (5 bases). Looked up from germline, CDR1 is SGDLS and CDR2 is YYNGEE. V was trimmed by 0 bases and J by 4 bases, leaving 14 bases between them. The CDR3 runs to 15 residues. DNA for the CDR3: TGTGCCAGCAGCGTAGGTCCGGACTTCTCGTACGAGCAGTACTTC. This translates into CASSVGPDFSYEQYF.

This clone has only a few counts. The genes are TRBV6-5 and TRBJ2-1; TRBD2 aligns across 11 bases. Germline lookup yields CDR1 MNHEY and CDR2 SVGAGI. The CDR3 is 15 residues long. The junction had 4 bases not matched to a gene; V was cut back by 4 bases and J by 5 bases. The CDR3 sequence is CASSSPGLADNEQFF. CDR3 DNA sequence: TGTGCCAGCAGTTCGCCGGGACTAGCGGACAATGAGCAGTTCTTC.

The chain employs TRBV12-3 or TRBV12-4 and TRBJ1-4, with a tentative D call TRBD1 (5 bases). CDR3 length: 13 residues. V was clipped by 2 bases and J by 7 bases, with 8 bases between them. The CDR3 nucleotides are TGTGCCAGCAGTTTACAGGGAGGTGAAAAACTGTTTTTT. Translation gives CASSLQGGEKLFF.

V usage is TRBV2 and J usage is TRBJ2-2; 8 bases agree with TRBD1. Germline CDR1 SNHLY, CDR2 FYNNEI. The junction had 6 bases not matched to a gene; V was cut back by 4 bases and J by 5 bases. This CDR3 has 15 amino acids. The CDR3 sequence is CASSVQGAGTGELFF. The CDR3 DNA reads TGTGCCAGCAGTGTGCAGGGGGCGGGGACCGGGGAGCTGTTTTTT.

The chain links TRBV28 to TRBJ2-7; D is undetermined. V lost 7 bases and J lost 0, with 16 bases in between. The CDR3 extends over 15 amino acids. Germline V gene lookup returns CDR1 MDHEN and CDR2 SYDVKM. The CDR3 sequence: CASTPSGLSSYEQYF. The CDR3 DNA follows: TGTGCCAGCACCCCCTCCGGTCTAAGCTCCTACGAGCAGTACTTC.

On this clone itself: As the CDR3 is not closed by the conserved phenylalanine or tryptophan, this likely results from a read error. No DNA is shown, since the ends of the CDR3 on it are uncertain; the CDR3 is the one TCRdb lists. The CDR3: CASSQESSGQR. V usage is TRBV3-1 (or the pseudogene TRBV3-2) and J usage is TRBJ2-4; the D call in the table, TRBD1, was not verified against the DNA. The CDR3 length is 11 residues, termini included. Germline assignment: CDR1 LGHDT and CDR2 YNNKEL (reference sequence).

J is TRBJ2-7 and V is TRBV7-9; tentative D call: TRBD2 (5 bases). Trimming pared 2 bases from V and 1 base from J, leaving 12 bases between. The CDR3 is 15 amino acids. CDR1 SEHNR and CDR2 FQNEAQ come from the germline V gene (reference sequence). The DNA for the CDR3 is TGTGCCAGCAGCTTATCAGGACTGCGGTCCTACGAGCAGTACTTC. This gives the protein CASSLSGLRSYEQYF. Looking up the rest from reference TRBV7-9 and TRBJ2-7 gives the full variable domain: DTGVSQNPRHKITKRGQNVTFRCDPISEHNRLYWYRQTLGQGPEFLTYFQNEAQLEKSRLLSDRFSAERPKGSFSTLEIQRTEQGDSAMYLCASSLSGLRSYEQYFGPGTRLTVT.

The rearrangement uses TRBV30 and TRBJ1-3; no definite D call. Trimming shortened V by 4 bases and J by 2 bases, and 3 bases separated the two germline ends. This CDR3 is 11 amino acids long. Germline lookup yields CDR1 GTSNPN and CDR2 SVGIG (reference sequence). CDR3 sequence (DNA): TGTGCCTGGACGGCTGGAAACACCATATATTTT. Translation: CAWTAGNTIYF.

The chain is built from TRBV4-3 and TRBJ1-6; no reliable D call. Germline loops: CDR1 LGHNA, CDR2 YSLEER. Trimming stripped 1 base from V and 10 bases from J, with 8 bases between. The CDR3 is 13 amino acids. Here the CDR3 DNA reads TGCGCCAGCAGCCAAGTTGGAGGGTCACCCCTCCACTTT. This sequence encodes CASSQVGGSPLHF.

The rearrangement links TRBV12-3 or TRBV12-4 to TRBJ1-1; D unresolved. V was pared by 2 bases and J by 4 bases, with 5 bases between. This CDR3 region has 12 residues. CDR3 loop: CASSLLVTEAFF. In DNA form, the CDR3 reads TGTGCCAGCAGTTTACTTGTCACTGAAGCTTTCTTT.

This chain uses TRBV19 with TRBJ1-5, with D possibly being TRBD1 (6 bases). Germline V CDR1 and CDR2: LNHDA, SQIVND (reference sequence). The CDR3 is 14 amino acids. V lost 7 bases and J lost 7, with 17 bases in between. The CDR3 spells CASTGPGGWQPQHF. CDR3 in DNA: TGTGCCAGTACGGGACCGGGGGGCTGGCAGCCCCAGCATTTT. The full variable domain, its missing parts supplied by reference TRBV19 and TRBJ1-5, is DGGITQSPKYLFRKEGQNVTLSCEQNLNHDAMYWYRQDPGQGLRLIYYSQIVNDFQKGDIAEGYSVSREKKESFPLTVTSAQKNPTAFYLCASTGPGGWQPQHFGDGTRLSIL.

This clone was recorded only once. The V gene is TRBV15, the J gene TRBJ1-5, with no clear D. The germline CDR1 and CDR2 sequences are LNHNV and YYDKDF (reference sequence). V was clipped by 5 bases and J by 2 bases, with 13 bases between them. The CDR3 spans 15 residues. CDR3 DNA: TGTGCCACCAGCGGGGAGGGCTCGGGCAATCAGCCCCAGCATTTT. Translated, it gives CATSGEGSGNQPQHF.